Here is one T cell receptor beta chain with its context. Germline V lookup: CDR1 SGHTA, CDR2 FQGNSA. This CDR3 spans 13 amino acids. V lost 0 bases and J lost 5, with 8 bases in between. The entry originates in a study of OX40 agonist ivuxolimab in advanced cancers. Assay: immunoSEQ multiplex PCR; the TCRdb copy retains only in-frame clones and omits some. The sample lists some 75,000 clones, 84% occurring once. The sequenced sample was CD4+ or CD8+ T cells sorted from blood, obtained in a trial of the OX40 agonist ivuxolimab. This rearrangement joins TRBV7-2 to TRBJ2-7; D is tentatively TRBD1 or TRBD2 (6 bases each). The receptor comes from an adult with an advanced solid tumor such as melanoma, head and neck, liver or kidney cancer. In nucleotides, the CDR3 is TGTGCCAGCAGCTTAGCCGGGGGCCACGAGCAGTACTTC. As protein: CASSLAGGHEQYF.